This T cell receptor (beta chain) stems from a study of cytomegalovirus exposure and HLA in healthy donors. Study-level findings and limits: V segments that were indistinguishable, TRBV6-2 and TRBV6-3 among them, were omitted from analysis. Roughly uniform depth of sequencing across donors was assumed in presence/absence analyses.

Germline CDR1 MNHNY, CDR2 SVGAGI (reference sequence). Trimming removed 5 bases from V and 5 bases from J, with 15 bases in between. The CDR3 has 15 amino acids. The donors comprised healthy bone marrow donors. This clone was picked up many times. Its antigen is unknown. In the PCR, 60 Vbeta and 13 Jbeta primers were used. The assay was immunoSEQ multiplex PCR, and TCRdb's table has in-frame clones only and misses some. The table includes approximately 120,000 clones, approximately 80% detected once. V usage is TRBV6-6 and J usage is TRBJ2-2, with D perhaps TRBD1 (5 bases). This TCR was recovered from a man aged 18 to 30 in good health and CMV-seronegative. The specimen was PBMCs. CDR3 sequence reads: CASSTDSSPTGELFF. Here the CDR3 DNA reads TGTGCCAGCAGTACCGACAGCAGCCCGACCGGGGAGCTGTTTTTT.